These 15 T cell receptor beta chains were sequenced from one sample in a study of T-cell memory formation after mild COVID-19. TCRdb redid the calling of the 5' RACE reads with MiXCR, one entry per CDR3 protein. Here the sample spans roughly 150,000 distinct CDR3 sequences, approximately 15% being singletons. What was sequenced was PBMCs or a T cell subset sorted from them (not recorded which). Every receptor here comes from an adult woman who had mild COVID-19 (a few samples of this study predate the infection). Cell type and time point are not known.

The V and J genes are TRBV4-1 and TRBJ2-1, with D tentatively TRBD2 (6 bases). The CDR3 has 15 residues. Trimming took off 1 base at V and 4 bases at J, with 11 bases between the two ends. From germline, CDR1 is MGHRA and CDR2 YSYEKL. CDR3 nucleotides: TGCGCCAGCAGCCAAGCGGGGGTAGAATACAATGAGCAGTTCTTC. Translation gives CASSQAGVEYNEQFF.

The chain recombines TRBV5-1 with TRBJ2-1; D unresolved. The germline V and J ends were trimmed by 2 bases and 7 bases, with 10 bases remaining between them. The germline V gene encodes CDR1 SGHRS and CDR2 YFSETQ. The CDR3 consists of 13 residues. The CDR3 region has the DNA TGCGCCAGCAGCTTTACAGCCCAGAATGAGCAGTTCTTC. Translated, it gives CASSFTAQNEQFF.

This clonotype turned up a few times. The chain recombines TRBV7-3 with TRBJ2-3; D perhaps matches TRBD2 (5 bases). V was shortened by 7 bases and J by 4 bases, with 15 bases between the two germline ends. The CDR3 loop spans 14 amino acids. Germline V lookup: CDR1 SGHTA, CDR2 FQGTGA. CDR3 protein: CASTQIGGPDTQYF. The DNA of the CDR3 is TGTGCCAGCACCCAAATCGGAGGCCCAGATACGCAGTATTTT.

This clonotype appeared once. The genes are TRBV9 and TRBJ2-3, with TRBD2 identical over 7 bases. J gave up 2 bases and V 10 bases, and 7 bases lay outside the gene matches. The CDR3 runs to 13 residues. Germline CDR1 is SGDLS and CDR2 is YYNGEE. The CDR3 DNA follows: TGTGCCTCTTCAGAGCGGGACACAGATACGCAGTATTTT. Translating gives CASSERDTDTQYF.

This clonotype was detected a few times. The chain uses TRBV6-2 or TRBV6-3 and TRBJ2-5; D uncertain. The length of the CDR3 is 13 residues. The germline CDR1 and CDR2 sequences are MNHEY and SVGEGT. V lost 6 bases, J lost 5 bases, and 13 bases lay in between. CDR3 sequence: CASRASVGETQYF. DNA for the CDR3: TGTGCCAGCAGGGCGAGTGTGGGGGAGACCCAGTACTTC.

In its sample, this clonotype was seen a few times. V gene TRBV5-1 combines with J gene TRBJ1-2, with D possibly being TRBD1 (6 bases). Per the germline V gene, CDR1 is SGHRS and CDR2 is YFSETQ. Deletions cut 4 bases from V and 0 bases from J, with 13 bases between. The CDR3 is 15 residues long. The CDR3: CASSPTGTPNYGYTF. The CDR3, as DNA: TGCGCCAGCAGCCCCACAGGGACCCCTAACTATGGCTACACCTTC.

The J gene is TRBJ2-7, the V gene TRBV4-3, with 13 bases matching TRBD2. CDR3 length equals 16 residues. Germline CDR1 is LGHNA and CDR2 is YSLEER. Trimming removed 5 bases from V and 3 bases from J; junction bases left unmatched: 7. CDR3 bases: TGCGCCAGCAGCAAAGTATGGACTAGCGGGAGCTACGAGCAGTACTTC. Its protein product is CASSKVWTSGSYEQYF.

This clonotype has only a few counts. The V gene is TRBV24-1, the J gene TRBJ2-2; 7 positions agree with TRBD1. The V gene's germline CDR1 is KGHDR and CDR2 SFDVKD. The CDR3 extends over 16 amino acids. J was trimmed by 4 bases and V by 0 bases; bases with no gene match: 4. In DNA form, the CDR3 reads TGTGCCACCAGTGATTTGAAGGGGGCGGCCACCGGGGAGCTGTTTTTT. Translated, it gives CATSDLKGAATGELFF.

The chain couples TRBV5-6 to TRBJ2-2; 9 bases match TRBD1. Germline CDR1 and CDR2: SGHDT and YYEEEE. Unmatched junction bases numbered 14, after V lost 4 bases and J lost 4 bases. The CDR3 runs to 18 residues. The CDR3 here is CASSQTGGAALVTGELFF. In nucleotides, the CDR3 is TGTGCCAGCAGCCAAACAGGGGGCGCGGCTCTTGTCACCGGGGAGCTGTTTTTT.

This clonotype was counted only a few times. The rearrangement joins TRBV4-1 to TRBJ2-7, with D maybe TRBD1 (6 bases). There are 14 residues in the CDR3. The germline V and J ends were trimmed by 2 bases and 4 bases, with 12 bases remaining between them. Germline V gives CDR1 MGHRA, CDR2 YSYEKL. The CDR3 DNA follows: TGCGCCAGCAGCCAACCTGATAGGGGGTACGAGCAGTACTTC. This encodes CASSQPDRGYEQYF.

The sample holds a few counts of this clonotype. V gene TRBV2 combines with J gene TRBJ1-3; D is unclear. CDR1 is SNHLY, CDR2 FYNNEI, per germline. This CDR3 is 13 amino acids long. The V end lost 3 bases, the J end lost 11 bases, and 14 bases lay between the germline ends. The CDR3 is CASSDHSPTPIYF. The CDR3 nucleotides are TGTGCCAGCAGTGATCATTCCCCCACACCCATATATTTT.

This clonotype was detected a few times. This chain connects TRBV5-1 to TRBJ2-7, with 8 bases aligning to TRBD2. The CDR3 sequence is 14 residues long. V was pared by 1 base and J by 5 bases, with 5 bases of the junction left unmatched. Germline V gene data show CDR1 as SGHRS and CDR2 as YFSETQ. The CDR3 DNA follows: TGCGCCAGCAGCTTGACAGCGGGAGACGACGAGCAGTACTTC. The encoded protein is CASSLTAGDDEQYF.

This clonotype was observed a handful of times. CDR3 protein: CASSLVPGRAPNTGELFF. CDR3 DNA sequence: TGTGCCAGCAGTTTAGTTCCCGGGAGGGCCCCTAACACCGGGGAGCTGTTTTTT. V is TRBV12-3 or TRBV12-4 and J is TRBJ2-2, with 8 bases identical to TRBD2. The V gene end was trimmed by 1 base and the J gene end by 2 bases; junction bases not matched to a gene: 9. The CDR3 has 18 residues.

V usage is TRBV7-9 and J usage is TRBJ2-5, with TRBD2 matching over 12 bases. The CDR3 length is 15 residues. From germline, CDR1 is SEHNR and CDR2 FQNEAQ (reference sequence). V was clipped by 5 bases and J by 4 bases; unmatched bases: 5. The CDR3: CASSQTGLAGETQYF. The CDR3 DNA follows: TGTGCCAGCAGCCAAACGGGACTAGCGGGAGAGACCCAGTACTTC. The complete variable domain, with remaining parts taken from reference TRBV7-9 and TRBJ2-5, reads DTGVSQNPRHKITKRGQNVTFRCDPISEHNRLYWYRQTLGQGPEFLTYFQNEAQLEKSRLLSDRFSAERPKGSFSTLEIQRTEQGDSAMYLCASSQTGLAGETQYFGPGTRLLVL.

This chain uses TRBV2 with TRBJ2-7; D remains unclear. With 8 bases removed from V and 2 bases from J, the gap between germline ends came to 16 bases. The CDR3 runs to 14 residues. Per the germline V gene, CDR1 is SNHLY and CDR2 is FYNNEI. CDR3: CASSNSYGAYEQYF. DNA of the CDR3: TGTGCCAGCTCAAATTCGTACGGAGCCTACGAGCAGTACTTC.